These 15 T cell receptor beta chains came from one sample sequenced in a study of CD8+CD57+ T cells in acquired aplastic anemia. Profiling of TCR beta VDJ combinations and CDR3 sequences used genomic DNA as template. TCRdb independently ran MiXCR on the reads; one entry per CDR3 protein. Seen here are 150,000 to 200,000 distinct CDR3 sequences, about 64% observed once, and the top ten hold about 45%. The sequenced sample consisted of sorted CD4+, CD8+, or CD8+CD57+ T cells (not recorded which) from PBMCs. The receptors were gathered from a human donor with severe aplastic anemia or a healthy control (not recorded which).

This clonotype was picked up a small number of times. This chain uses TRBV9 with TRBJ2-2; D unclear. V was cut by 4 bases and J by 7 bases, with 20 bases left in between. Germline CDR1 reads SGDLS; CDR2 reads YYNGEE. This CDR3 is built from 16 residues. The CDR3 loop reads CASSQTNEVRGGELFF. In nucleotides, the CDR3 is TGTGCCAGCAGCCAAACAAATGAGGTACGCGGCGGGGAGCTGTTTTTT. Full variable domain (missing parts from reference TRBV9 and TRBJ2-2): DSGVTQTPKHLITATGQRVTLRCSPRSGDLSVYWYQQSLDQGLQFLIQYYNGEERAKGNILERFSAQQFPDLHSELNLSSLELGDSALYFCASSQTNEVRGGELFFGEGSRLTVL.

This chain connects TRBV7-2 to TRBJ2-7; D is possibly TRBD2 (6 bases). Trimming left V 5 bases short and J 3 bases short, with 11 bases between. This CDR3 has 13 amino acids. Germline V CDR1 and CDR2: SGHTA, FQGNSA. CDR3 residues: CASSREYIYEQYF. DNA of the CDR3: TGTGCCAGCAGCCGGGAGTACATCTACGAGCAGTACTTC.

As concerns this clonotype: At one of its ends the junction is not consistent with the germline gene, which may arise from a read error. The rearrangement links TRBV2 to TRBJ2-5; tentatively, D is TRBD1 (5 bases). Germline V gene lookup returns CDR1 SNHLY and CDR2 FYNNEI. The CDR3 runs to 14 residues. CDR3 residues: CASSLGAGQETQHF. In DNA, the CDR3 is TGTGCCAGCAGCTTAGGGGCAGGGCAAGAGACCCAGCACTTC. Complete variable domain (other parts from reference TRBV2 and TRBJ2-5): EPEVTQTPSHQVTQMGQEVILRCVPISNHLYFYWYRQILGQKVEFLVSFYNNEISEKSEIFDDQFSVERPDGSNFTLKIRSTKLEDSAMYFCASSLGAGQETQHFGPGTRLLVL.

The genes are TRBV19 and TRBJ1-1; D gene unclear. The CDR3 has 13 residues. Trimming removed 4 bases at V and 3 bases at J, with 9 bases between. Germline CDR1 and CDR2: LNHDA and SQIVND (reference sequence). Here the CDR3 DNA reads TGTGCCAGTAGTAAGGGTCAGGACACTGAAGCTTTCTTT. It translates to CASSKGQDTEAFF. The full variable domain, its missing parts supplied by reference TRBV19 and TRBJ1-1, is DGGITQSPKYLFRKEGQNVTLSCEQNLNHDAMYWYRQDPGQGLRLIYYSQIVNDFQKGDIAEGYSVSREKKESFPLTVTSAQKNPTAFYLCASSKGQDTEAFFGQGTRLTVV.

The chain recombines TRBV9 with TRBJ2-3; D is ambiguous. CDR3 length: 14 amino acids. The V and J ends lost 3 bases and 2 bases respectively, with 10 bases between them. Germline-derived CDR1 and CDR2 are SGDLS and YYNGEE. Written as DNA, the CDR3 is TGTGCCAGCAGCGAGGAGTCGTACACAGATACGCAGTATTTT. It encodes CASSEESYTDTQYF.

This clonotype was recorded a few times. The CDR3 nucleotides are TGCAGTGCTAGTAGGGACTTGGGCTCTGGAAACACCATATATTTT. The encoded protein is CSASRDLGSGNTIYF. The rearrangement links TRBV20-1 to TRBJ1-3; D might be TRBD1 (5 bases). The CDR3 extends over 15 amino acids. The germline V gene encodes CDR1 DFQATT and CDR2 SNEGSKA (reference sequence). The ends were cut back, 3 bases at V and 0 bases at J, with 12 bases in the middle.

The chain employs TRBV10-1 and TRBJ1-1, with no clear D. Trimming took 2 bases from V and 0 from J, leaving 10 bases between them. CDR1 and CDR2 from the germline V gene are WNHNN and SYGVQD (reference sequence). This CDR3 is built from 15 residues. CDR3 in DNA: TGCGCCAGCAGTGAGAGGTCAACCTTGAACACTGAAGCTTTCTTT. Encoded protein: CASSERSTLNTEAFF.

The gene calls are TRBV7-2 and TRBJ2-6; D unclear. Looked up from germline, CDR1 is SGHTA and CDR2 is FQGNSA. This CDR3 has 13 amino acids. Between the trimmed V and J ends, which lost 4 bases and 3 bases, there was a span of 4 bases. The CDR3 sequence: CASSSDGANVLTF. CDR3 DNA: TGTGCCAGCAGCTCCGATGGGGCCAACGTCCTGACTTTC.

The gene calls are TRBV7-8 and TRBJ2-5; perhaps TRBD1 as D (5 bases). Germline V gene lookup returns CDR1 SGHVS and CDR2 FQNEAQ. Trimming took off 5 bases at V and 5 bases at J, with 21 bases between the two ends. The CDR3 runs 16 residues. CDR3 sequence reads: CASSLRIQQEKETQYF. CDR3 DNA: TGTGCCAGCAGCCTACGAATCCAACAGGAAAAGGAGACCCAGTACTTC.

This clonotype was seen just once. V gene TRBV4-1 combines with J gene TRBJ1-6; 7 bases are shared with TRBD1. Losses at the gene ends were 3 bases for V and 7 bases for J; bases not matched to a gene: 6. The CDR3 runs 15 residues. Germline V gene lookup returns CDR1 MGHRA and CDR2 YSYEKL. CDR3 DNA sequence: TGCGCCAGCAGCCAGGGACAGTTAGAAAATTCACCCCTCCACTTT. This encodes CASSQGQLENSPLHF.

This chain joins TRBV29-1 and TRBJ2-7; perhaps D is TRBD1 or TRBD2 (5 bases each). Germline V gene lookup returns CDR1 SQVTM and CDR2 ANQGSEA. With 0 bases removed from V and 1 base from J, the gap between germline ends came to 7 bases. The CDR3 is made up of 13 amino acids. The CDR3 DNA sequence: TGCAGCGTTGAAGATGAGGGGTCCTACGAGCAGTACTTC. Encoded protein: CSVEDEGSYEQYF.

In regard to this clonotype: At one of its ends the junction is not consistent with the germline gene, which may arise from a read error. The chain couples TRBV9 to TRBJ1-4, with D uncertain. CDR1 SGDLS and CDR2 YYNGEE come from the germline V gene. The CDR3 contains 15 residues. The CDR3 coding sequence is TGTGCCAGCAGCCCGAGTCCGGTACGGGATGAAGAACTGTTTTTT. This translates into CASSPSPVRDEELFF. The whole variable domain, filled in from reference TRBV9 and TRBJ1-4, reads DSGVTQTPKHLITATGQRVTLRCSPRSGDLSVYWYQQSLDQGLQFLIQYYNGEERAKGNILERFSAQQFPDLHSELNLSSLELGDSALYFCASSPSPVRDEELFFGSGTQLSVL.

Many counts were recorded for this clonotype. This rearrangement joins TRBV2 to TRBJ2-6, with 9 bases identical to TRBD1. This CDR3 comprises 18 residues. Germline CDR1 is SNHLY and CDR2 is FYNNEI. The ends lost 4 bases at V and 0 bases at J; junction bases unmatched: 7. The CDR3: CASSGRGQGFSGANVLTF. The CDR3 DNA is TGTGCCAGCAGTGGCAGGGGACAGGGCTTCTCTGGGGCCAACGTCCTGACTTTC.

This clonotype was picked up a small number of times. The chain has TRBV7-8 and TRBJ2-1, with 7 bases identical to TRBD1. J gave up 2 bases and V 6 bases, and 7 bases lay outside the gene matches. Germline V gene data show CDR1 as SGHVS and CDR2 as FQNEAQ. CDR3 length: 15 amino acids. The CDR3 bases are TGTGCCAGCAGATCCTCGACAGGGACCTACAATGAGCAGTTCTTC. This sequence encodes CASRSSTGTYNEQFF.

The genes are TRBV20-1 and TRBJ2-3; 8 bases map to TRBD2. Germline V gives CDR1 DFQATT, CDR2 SNEGSKA (reference sequence). V was clipped by 3 bases and J by 4 bases; unmatched bases: 9. The CDR3 has 15 residues. CDR3 in amino acids: CSASPSGPRADTQYF. CDR3 sequence (DNA): TGCAGTGCTAGTCCTAGCGGGCCCCGAGCAGATACGCAGTATTTT.